This T cell receptor beta chain was sequenced during a study of blood T cell repertoires in COVID-19. Study-level information: Collection of acute and convalescent COVID-19 samples took place in the United States, Italy and Spain. Sources were T cells, B-cell-depleted T cells, or PBMCs; the material itself was cDNA or gDNA.

Trimming removed 0 bases from V and 3 bases from J; junction bases left unmatched: 3. CDR1 and CDR2 from the germline V gene are LGHNA and YSLEER. The CDR3 totals 16 residues. For this clone: Other nucleotide sequences in the sample specify the same CDR3.

Enrolled during active infection, Seattle patients were then followed longitudinally. As processed by the authors: Reference gene primers were amplified, and this amplification served to estimate nucleated cell counts. Produced via immunoSEQ multiplex PCR; TCRdb's table is partial and in-frame only. Clone size and the V and J calls come from that table; the DNA yielded D and trimming. Among around 92,000 clones listed, roughly 70% were seen once. Sequenced: peripheral blood. The TCR sequence derives from a man aged 65 to 85 with COVID-19, enrolled during active disease. This sequence joins TRBV4-3 and TRBJ2-3; 10 bases are a match to TRBD2. This CDR3 is CASSQDLAGATDTQYF. The CDR3 DNA sequence: TGCGCCAGCAGCCAAGATCTAGCGGGAGCAACAGATACGCAGTATTTT.